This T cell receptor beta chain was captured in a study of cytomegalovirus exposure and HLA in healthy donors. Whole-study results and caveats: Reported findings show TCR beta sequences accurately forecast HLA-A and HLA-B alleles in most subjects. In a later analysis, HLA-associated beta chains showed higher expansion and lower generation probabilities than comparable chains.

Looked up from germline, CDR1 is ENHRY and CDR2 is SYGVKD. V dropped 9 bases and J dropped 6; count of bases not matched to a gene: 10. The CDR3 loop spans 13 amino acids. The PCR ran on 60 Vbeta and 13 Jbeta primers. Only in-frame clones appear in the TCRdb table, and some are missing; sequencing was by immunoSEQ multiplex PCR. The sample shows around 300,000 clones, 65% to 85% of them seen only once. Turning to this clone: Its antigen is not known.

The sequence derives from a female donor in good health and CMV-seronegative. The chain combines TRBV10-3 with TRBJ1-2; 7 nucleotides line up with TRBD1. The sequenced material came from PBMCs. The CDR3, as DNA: TGTGCCATTGGACAGGATAGCCAAAATGGCTACACCTTC. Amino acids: CAIGQDSQNGYTF.